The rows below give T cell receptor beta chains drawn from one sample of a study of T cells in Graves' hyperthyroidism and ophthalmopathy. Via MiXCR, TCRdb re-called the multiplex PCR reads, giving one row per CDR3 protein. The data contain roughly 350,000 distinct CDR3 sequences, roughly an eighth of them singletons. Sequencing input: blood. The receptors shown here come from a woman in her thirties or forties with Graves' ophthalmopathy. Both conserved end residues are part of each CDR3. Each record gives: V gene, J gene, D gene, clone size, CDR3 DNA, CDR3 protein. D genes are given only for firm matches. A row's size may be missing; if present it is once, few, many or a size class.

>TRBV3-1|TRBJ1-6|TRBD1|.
TGTGCCAGCAGCCAAGAGGGACAGGGGAATTCACCCCTCCACTTT
CASSQEGQGNSPLHF
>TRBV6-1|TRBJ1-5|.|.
TGTGCCAGCAGTAACAGGGTCGGGCAGCCCCAGCATTTT
CASSNRVGQPQHF
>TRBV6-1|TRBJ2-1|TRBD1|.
TGTGCCAGCAGCGAGACAGGGGTAGGACCTCTGGATGAGCAGTTCTTC
CASSETGVGPLDEQFF
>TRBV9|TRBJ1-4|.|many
TGTGCCAGCAGCGCGTTGAGCCAGGGGAGTGAAAAACTGTTTTTT
CASSALSQGSEKLFF
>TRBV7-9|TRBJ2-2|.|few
TGTGCCAGCAGCTTAAGTCCAGGCTACACCGGGGAGCTGTTTTTT
CASSLSPGYTGELFF
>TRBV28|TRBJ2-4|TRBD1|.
TGTGCCAGCAGTTTTGTGAGCGTGACAGGGGTTGCGGGGAACATTCAGTACTTC
CASSFVSVTGVAGNIQYF
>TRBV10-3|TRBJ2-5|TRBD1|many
TGTGCCATCAGTGAACTGAACAGGGGTAGAGAGACCCAGTACTTC
CAISELNRGRETQYF
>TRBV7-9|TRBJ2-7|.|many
TGTGCCAGCAGCCCACGACTAGTCCCCTACGAGCAGTACTTC
CASSPRLVPYEQYF
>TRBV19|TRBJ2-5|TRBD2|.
TGTGCCAGTACCCTGTCCGGGACTAAAGGTGGTACCCAGTACTTC
CASTLSGTKGGTQYF
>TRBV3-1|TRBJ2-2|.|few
TGTGCCAGCAGCCAAAGACTAGTGACCTACGTTTCCGGGGAGCTGTTTTTT
CASSQRLVTYVSGELFF
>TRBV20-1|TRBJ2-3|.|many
TGCAGTGCCACGGCCCGGGATACGCAGTATTTT
CSATARDTQYF
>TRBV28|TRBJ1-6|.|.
TGTACCAGCAGTTTCGGTCCCGGCTATAATTCACCCCTCCACTTT
CTSSFGPGYNSPLHF
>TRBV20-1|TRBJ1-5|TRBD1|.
TGCAGTGCTGGCGCGTACAGGGGGCACAATCAGCCCCAGCATTTT
CSAGAYRGHNQPQHF
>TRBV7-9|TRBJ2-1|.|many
TGTGCCAGCGTCGACGGAACCTACAATGAGCAGTTCTTC
CASVDGTYNEQFF
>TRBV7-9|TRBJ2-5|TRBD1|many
TGTGCCAGCAGCTTGGGACAGGGAGAGACCCAGTACTTC
CASSLGQGETQYF
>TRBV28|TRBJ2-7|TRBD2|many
TGTGCCAGCAGTTCCGGGGGAGGGCCCTACGAGCAGTACTTC
CASSSGGGPYEQYF
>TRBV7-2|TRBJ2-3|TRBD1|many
TGTGCCAGCAGCCAAGACAGGGGGGATACGCAGTATTTT
CASSQDRGDTQYF
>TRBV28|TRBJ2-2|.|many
TGTGCCAGCACCTTAAGTAGGGTGTCCGGGGAGCTGTTTTTT
CASTLSRVSGELFF
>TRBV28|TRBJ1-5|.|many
TGTGCCAGCAGGATTCGGGGGGGACACGCCCTTAATCAGCCCCAGCATTTT
CASRIRGGHALNQPQHF
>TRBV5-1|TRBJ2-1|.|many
TGCGCCAGCAGTCCCCCCCCGGGGCAGTTCTTC
CASSPPPGQFF
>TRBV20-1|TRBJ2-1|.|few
TGCAGTGCTAGAGCCACAGCCTTGGGACAGTTCTTC
CSARATALGQFF
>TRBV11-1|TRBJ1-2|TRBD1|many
TGTGCCAGCAGCCATCGGACCCGCCGGACAGGGTCGGTTGGCTACACCTTC
CASSHRTRRTGSVGYTF
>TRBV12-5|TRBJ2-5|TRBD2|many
TGTGCTAGTGGTCCCGCGAATCGACTAGCTGGGAAGACCCAGTACTTC
CASGPANRLAGKTQYF
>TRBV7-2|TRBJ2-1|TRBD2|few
TGTGCCAGCAGCTTAGACGGGGGGGGCGGGGGGATGTCCTACAATGAGCAGTTCTTC
CASSLDGGGGGMSYNEQFF
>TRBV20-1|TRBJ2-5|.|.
TGCAGTGCTATAAAAGGGACGGGCCAAGAGACCCAGTACTTC
CSAIKGTGQETQYF
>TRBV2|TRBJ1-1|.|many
TGTGCCATCCCTAAGCGGGCGGAGGCGAACACTGAAGCTTTCTTT
CAIPKRAEANTEAFF
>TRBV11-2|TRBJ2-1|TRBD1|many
TGTGCCAGCAGCTTAGATCTTAGGACAGGGGTACATGAGCAGTTCTTC
CASSLDLRTGVHEQFF
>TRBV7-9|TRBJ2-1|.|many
TGTGCCAGCAGCTCCCGGCGGAGTAGCGCTTACAATGAGCAGTTCTTC
CASSSRRSSAYNEQFF
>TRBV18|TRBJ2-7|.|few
TGTGCCAGCTCACCAAACGGGGACGAGCAGTACTTC
CASSPNGDEQYF
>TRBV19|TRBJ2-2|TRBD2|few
TGTGCCAGTAGTAATCCTAGCGGGGACACCGGGGAGCTGTTTTTT
CASSNPSGDTGELFF